Listed here are 21 T cell receptor beta chains from one sample, sequenced in a study of T cell responses to AZD1222 COVID-19 vaccine. Clones were sequenced by immunoSEQ multiplex PCR, and TCRdb holds only the in-frame ones, with some missing. Of about 130,000 clones in the sample, around 86% were seen once. The sample was peripheral blood, taken on day 0 of AZD1222 vaccination. The receptors derive from an adult in good health.

This sequence joins TRBV20-1 and TRBJ2-2, with unresolved D. The CDR3 is 11 residues long. Between the trimmed V and J ends, which lost 3 bases and 8 bases, there was a span of 7 bases. Germline V CDR1 and CDR2: DFQATT, SNEGSKA (reference sequence). Here the CDR3 DNA reads TGCAGTGCTAGGCTATCGGGGGAGCTGTTTTTT. It translates to CSARLSGELFF.

This chain connects TRBV11-2 to TRBJ1-5; unclear D gene. Germline V gene lookup returns CDR1 SGHAT and CDR2 FQNNGV. The V gene lost 4 bases and the J gene lost 0 bases, with 7 bases spanning the gap. The CDR3 spans 14 residues. CDR3 DNA: TGTGCCAGCAGCTCGGACTATAGCAATCAGCCCCAGCATTTT. Translation gives CASSSDYSNQPQHF.

The rearrangement links TRBV10-3 to TRBJ2-5; 9 nucleotides line up with TRBD2. The V gene's germline CDR1 is ENHRY and CDR2 SYGVKD. The trim removed 10 bases at V and 4 bases at J, leaving 13 bases unmatched. The CDR3 is 15 amino acids. CDR3: CATKAFDSGGETQYF. In DNA form, the CDR3 reads TGTGCCACCAAGGCGTTTGATAGCGGGGGAGAGACCCAGTACTTC.

The rearrangement links TRBV7-2 to TRBJ2-7; 8 bases agree with TRBD1. Unmatched junction bases numbered 3, after V lost 5 bases and J lost 6 bases. Germline V gene lookup returns CDR1 SGHTA and CDR2 FQGNSA. The CDR3 spans 12 residues. The CDR3 loop reads CASSPDRGEQYF. The CDR3 region has the DNA TGTGCCAGCAGCCCCGACAGGGGCGAGCAGTACTTC. The whole variable domain, filled in from reference TRBV7-2 and TRBJ2-7, reads GAGVSQSPSNKVTEKGKDVELRCDPISGHTALYWYRQSLGQGLEFLIYFQGNSAPDKSGLPSDRFSAERTGGSVSTLTIQRTQQEDSAVYLCASSPDRGEQYFGPGTRLTVT.

This chain links TRBV19 with TRBJ1-5, with D possibly TRBD1 on 5 matching bases. Trimming took off 10 bases at V and 7 bases at J, with 14 bases between the two ends. Germline V gene data show CDR1 as LNHDA and CDR2 as SQIVND (reference sequence). This CDR3 has 12 amino acids. The CDR3 spells CATLVGGQPQHF. The CDR3 bases are TGTGCCACCCTAGTGGGGGGGCAGCCCCAGCATTTT. The full variable domain, in which reference TRBV19 and TRBJ1-5 provide the parts outside the CDR3, is DGGITQSPKYLFRKEGQNVTLSCEQNLNHDAMYWYRQDPGQGLRLIYYSQIVNDFQKGDIAEGYSVSREKKESFPLTVTSAQKNPTAFYLCATLVGGQPQHFGDGTRLSIL.

CDR3 loop: CASSPTGPGVKNIQYF. The CDR3 nucleotides are TGTGCCAGCAGTCCAACCGGTCCCGGGGTTAAAAACATTCAGTACTTC. The V call is TRBV6-6, the J call TRBJ2-4, with D tentatively TRBD2 (5 bases). CDR3 size: 16 residues. Germline V gene sequence: CDR1 MNHNY, CDR2 SVGAGI (reference sequence). V was cut by 5 bases and J by 4 bases, with 18 bases left in between.

This rearrangement joins TRBV4-3 to TRBJ1-1; 7 bases align to TRBD1. The V gene end was trimmed by 1 base and the J gene end by 2 bases; junction bases not matched to a gene: 7. Per germline, CDR1 LGHNA and CDR2 YSLEER. This CDR3 spans 16 amino acids. The chain's CDR3 is CASSQGRQGLNTEAFF. The CDR3 DNA reads as TGCGCCAGCAGCCAAGGGCGACAGGGATTAAACACTGAAGCTTTCTTT.

CDR3 region: CASSIPGQGVYEQYF. In DNA form, the CDR3 reads TGTGCCAGCTCAATACCGGGACAGGGAGTCTACGAGCAGTACTTC. The chain links TRBV18 to TRBJ2-7; 9 bases align to TRBD1. Germline CDR1 KGHSH, CDR2 LQKENI. With V trimmed by 5 bases and J by 3 bases, 8 bases remained unmatched. The CDR3 covers 15 residues.

The rearrangement joins TRBV7-8 to TRBJ1-2; 9 bases map to TRBD1. V was clipped by 5 bases and J by 8 bases; unmatched bases: 6. The germline gives CDR1 SGHVS, CDR2 FQNEAQ. The CDR3 length is 13 residues. The CDR3 bases are TGTGCCAGCAGCCGTCGGACAGGGGAAGGCTACACCTTC. As protein: CASSRRTGEGYTF. Complete variable domain (other parts from reference TRBV7-8 and TRBJ1-2): GAGVSQSPRYKVAKRGQDVALRCDPISGHVSLFWYQQALGQGPEFLTYFQNEAQLDKSGLPSDRFFAERPEGSVSTLKIQRTQQEDSAVYLCASSRRTGEGYTFGSGTRLTVV.

CDR3 amino acids: CASSLPTDTQYF. The DNA of the CDR3 is TGTGCCAGCAGCTTACCCACAGATACGCAGTATTTT. The V and J genes are TRBV11-2 and TRBJ2-3; D gene unclear. The germline gives CDR1 SGHAT, CDR2 FQNNGV. V was pared by 2 bases and J by 2 bases, with 2 bases between. This CDR3 comprises 12 residues.

V usage is TRBV7-2 and J usage is TRBJ2-5, with D possibly TRBD1 on 5 matching bases. The CDR3 contains 14 residues. V lost 0 bases, J lost 4 bases, and 9 bases lay in between. Looked up from germline, CDR1 is SGHTA and CDR2 is FQGNSA. The CDR3 is CASSLAVQGETQYF. CDR3 coding DNA: TGTGCCAGCAGCTTAGCGGTGCAGGGAGAGACCCAGTACTTC. The full variable domain, completed using reference TRBV7-2 and TRBJ2-5, is GAGVSQSPSNKVTEKGKDVELRCDPISGHTALYWYRQSLGQGLEFLIYFQGNSAPDKSGLPSDRFSAERTGGSVSTLTIQRTQQEDSAVYLCASSLAVQGETQYFGPGTRLLVL.

This sequence joins TRBV19 and TRBJ1-5, with TRBD1 matching over 9 bases. The CDR3 runs to 14 residues. The germline gives CDR1 LNHDA, CDR2 SQIVND (reference sequence). After removal of 3 bases from V and 11 bases from J, the junction contained 8 bases not matched to a gene. CDR3 residues: CASSIGTGSGTQHF. In DNA form, the CDR3 reads TGTGCCAGTAGTATCGGGACAGGGTCAGGGACCCAGCATTTT.

CDR3 protein: CASSVESREEEQYF. The CDR3, as DNA: TGTGCCAGCAGCGTAGAATCCCGTGAAGAAGAGCAGTACTTC. V usage is TRBV9 and J usage is TRBJ2-7; D unclear. Germline V CDR1 and CDR2: SGDLS, YYNGEE. Trimming pared 0 bases from V and 7 bases from J, leaving 14 bases between. CDR3 length: 14 residues.

The chain couples TRBV18 to TRBJ2-5, with D perhaps being TRBD1 or TRBD2 (5 bases each). CDR1 and CDR2 (germline): KGHSH, LQKENI. The CDR3 has 13 residues. The V gene lost 0 bases and the J gene lost 4 bases, with 6 bases spanning the gap. In DNA, the CDR3 is TGTGCCAGCTCACCACCGGGACGAGAGACCCAGTACTTC. This translates into CASSPPGRETQYF.

V gene TRBV4-1 combines with J gene TRBJ2-7; D is unclear. This CDR3 is 13 amino acids long. The V gene lost 5 bases and the J gene lost 3 bases, with 11 bases spanning the gap. The V gene's germline CDR1 is MGHRA and CDR2 YSYEKL. CDR3 sequence (DNA): TGCGCCAGCAGCACGCCTGCGAACTACGAGCAGTACTTC. The encoded protein is CASSTPANYEQYF.

This clone was seen once. V gene TRBV3-1 (or the pseudogene TRBV3-2) combines with J gene TRBJ1-6; 7 nucleotides agree with TRBD1. CDR3 length: 15 residues. The germline gives CDR1 LGHDT, CDR2 YNNKEL (reference sequence). J was trimmed by 5 bases and V by 3 bases; bases with no gene match: 4. The CDR3: CASSHGDRNNSPLHF. CDR3 nucleotides: TGTGCCAGCAGCCACGGGGACAGAAATAATTCACCCCTCCACTTT.

The chain links TRBV4-1 to TRBJ2-7; D remains ambiguous. This CDR3 contains 15 residues. The V end was cut by 1 base, the J end by 0 bases, with 10 bases between. CDR1 is MGHRA, CDR2 YSYEKL, per germline. The CDR3 sequence: CASSQVGKSSYEQYF. DNA for the CDR3: TGCGCCAGCAGCCAAGTTGGCAAAAGCTCCTACGAGCAGTACTTC.

The rearrangement joins TRBV6-6 to TRBJ1-5, with TRBD1 matching 8 bases. The CDR3 totals 16 residues. CDR1 and CDR2 from the germline V gene are MNHNY and SVGAGI (reference sequence). J lost 2 bases, V lost 7 bases, and 10 bases had no gene match. In DNA form, the CDR3 reads TGTGCCAGCACCAACACCGCGGACAGGGGCAATCAGCCCCAGCATTTT. Its protein product is CASTNTADRGNQPQHF.

This clone was found once. This rearrangement joins TRBV6-5 to TRBJ1-5; the D gene is possibly TRBD1 (5 bases). Trimming left V 7 bases short and J 4 bases short, with 14 bases between. Germline-derived CDR1 and CDR2 are MNHEY and SVGAGI. This CDR3 has 14 amino acids. CDR3 amino acids: CASKRQNHNQPQHF. The CDR3 DNA follows: TGTGCCAGCAAAAGACAGAACCATAATCAGCCCCAGCATTTT.

The chain carries TRBV27 and TRBJ1-2; 7 bases fit TRBD1. V trimming: 10 bases; J trimming: 5 bases; junction bases outside the gene matches: 7. This CDR3 is 12 amino acids long. Germline CDR1 MNHEY, CDR2 SMNVEV (reference sequence). CDR3 sequence (DNA): TGTGCCAAACAACAGGGGATGTATGGCTACACCTTC. This translates into CAKQQGMYGYTF.

The chain is built from TRBV28 and TRBJ1-1; maybe TRBD1 (6 bases). CDR3 size: 11 residues. Deletions cut 8 bases from V and 10 bases from J, with 14 bases between. Per germline, CDR1 MDHEN and CDR2 SYDVKM. The CDR3 spells CASGPGDPAFF. The CDR3 bases are TGTGCCAGCGGCCCAGGGGACCCAGCTTTCTTT. The full variable domain, rest sourced from reference TRBV28 and TRBJ1-1, is DVKVTQSSRYLVKRTGEKVFLECVQDMDHENMFWYRQDPGLGLRLIYFSYDVKMKEKGDIPEGYSVSREKKERFSLILESASTNQTSMYLCASGPGDPAFFGQGTRLTVV.